A single sample gave rise to the 9 T cell receptor beta chains below, sequenced in a study of OX40 agonist ivuxolimab in advanced cancers. Data came from immunoSEQ multiplex PCR; TCRdb stores just in-frame clones and leaves some out. Among tens of thousands of clones listed, 85% to 90% were seen once. The sample in question was CD4+ or CD8+ T cells sorted from blood, obtained in a trial of the OX40 agonist ivuxolimab. The receptors here all came from an adult with an advanced solid tumor such as melanoma, head and neck, liver or kidney cancer.

In regard to this clone: Sequence at one end of the junction differs from germline and may be a read error. The chain couples TRBV9 to TRBJ1-6; a possible D gene is TRBD1 (6 bases). The CDR3 is 15 amino acids. The germline V gene has CDR1 SGDLS and CDR2 YYNGEE. Written as DNA, the CDR3 is TGTGCCAGCACCGTAGGTCTGGGGGGCGACTCACCCCTCCACTTT. Translation: CASTVGLGGDSPLHF.

The chain joins TRBV7-2 to TRBJ2-1; D uncertain. The V end was cut by 1 base, the J end by 9 bases, with 10 bases between. Per the germline V gene, CDR1 is SGHTA and CDR2 is FQGNSA. The CDR3 extends over 13 amino acids. The DNA of the CDR3 is TGTGCCAGCAGCTTAGTACGGGTTTCTGAGCAGTTCTTC. Protein sequence: CASSLVRVSEQFF.

The genes are TRBV7-9 and TRBJ2-1; D remains ambiguous. The CDR3 loop spans 13 amino acids. Germline V gene lookup returns CDR1 SEHNR and CDR2 FQNEAQ (reference sequence). V lost 4 bases and J 5 bases, leaving 9 bases between the germline ends. CDR3 in DNA: TGTGCCAGCAGCTCCGGAAGTCACAATGAGCAGTTCTTC. Encoded protein: CASSSGSHNEQFF.

The rearrangement links TRBV11-3 to TRBJ2-1; maybe TRBD2 (6 bases). The CDR3 loop spans 14 amino acids. Germline V lookup: CDR1 SGHNT, CDR2 YENEEA. The V gene lost 3 bases and the J gene lost 5 bases, with 11 bases spanning the gap. CDR3 sequence reads: CASSFSGVDNEQFF. CDR3 nucleotides: TGTGCCAGCAGCTTTTCGGGAGTAGACAATGAGCAGTTCTTC.

This chain joins TRBV5-5 and TRBJ2-2; D gene uncertain. The germline CDR1 and CDR2 sequences are SGHKS and YYEKEE (reference sequence). The CDR3 extends over 13 amino acids. Trimming stripped 2 bases from V and 5 bases from J, with 7 bases between. CDR3 protein: CASSFFQTGELFF. DNA of the CDR3: TGTGCCAGCAGCTTCTTCCAGACCGGGGAGCTGTTTTTT.

The chain employs TRBV5-1 and TRBJ1-1; TRBD1 matches at 8 bases. V shed 1 base and J 4 bases; nucleotides not matched to a gene: 18. Germline values: CDR1 SGHRS, CDR2 YFSETQ. There are 19 residues in the CDR3. The DNA of the CDR3 is TGCGCCAGCAGCTTGCTAAGGGGCAGGGGGCTTTTCTCGGCCACTGAAGCTTTCTTT. Protein product: CASSLLRGRGLFSATEAFF.

This clone showed up just once. This chain joins TRBV7-2 and TRBJ1-1; no clear D. The CDR3 runs to 14 residues. Germline V gives CDR1 SGHTA, CDR2 FQGNSA. Trimming took 1 base from V and 1 from J, leaving 7 bases between them. The CDR3 reads CASSLGRQNTEAFF. In DNA, the CDR3 is TGTGCCAGCAGCTTAGGACGGCAGAACACTGAAGCTTTCTTT.

The J gene is TRBJ2-7, the V gene TRBV9; 7 bases align to TRBD1. The CDR3 has 17 residues. The V gene's germline CDR1 is SGDLS and CDR2 YYNGEE. V lost 3 bases, J lost 1 base, and 13 bases stayed unmatched. In DNA, the CDR3 is TGTGCCAGCAGCGCTTCCCCTGGGACAGACCCTTCCTACGAGCAGTACTTC. This gives the protein CASSASPGTDPSYEQYF.

The chain links TRBV6-1 to TRBJ2-6; D might be TRBD1 or TRBD2, each matching 5 bases. Germline V lookup: CDR1 MNHNS, CDR2 SASEGT. This CDR3 has 20 amino acids. Trimming took off 6 bases at V and 0 bases at J, with 24 bases between the two ends. CDR3 amino acids: CASSERGSPLSFSGANVLTF. For the CDR3, the DNA is TGTGCCAGCAGCGAACGGGGCTCCCCACTTTCCTTCTCTGGGGCCAACGTCCTGACTTTC.